These T cell receptor beta chains were read from a single sample in a study of OX40 agonist ivuxolimab in advanced cancers. The assay was immunoSEQ multiplex PCR, and TCRdb's table has in-frame clones only and misses some. The data contain 60,000 to 70,000 clones, around 83% of them singletons. The sequenced sample was CD4+ or CD8+ T cells sorted from blood, obtained in a trial of the OX40 agonist ivuxolimab. The receptors were sampled from an adult with an advanced solid tumor such as melanoma, head and neck, liver or kidney cancer. Both conserved end residues are part of each CDR3. A D gene is named only where the DNA matches it firmly.

v_call	j_call	d_call	cdr3_aa
TRBV28	TRBJ1-2	.	CASSFLEYGYTF
TRBV5-7	TRBJ2-7	.	CASSLGGSGYTYEQYF
TRBV5-6	TRBJ1-2	.	CASSLGGKDGYTF
TRBV5-6	TRBJ2-2	.	CASSLSFLAGASNTGELFF
TRBV6-5	TRBJ1-1	.	CASRNRYMNTEAFF
TRBV7-2	TRBJ2-2	TRBD1	CASRRDRGETGELFF
TRBV6-6	TRBJ2-5	.	CASTQRGTQYF
TRBV5-1	TRBJ2-7	.	CASSAGTSSYEQYF
TRBV30	TRBJ2-7	TRBD2	CAWTSGRYEQYF
TRBV5-1	TRBJ2-1	TRBD2	CASSRLAGQGEQFF
TRBV7-8	TRBJ2-1	.	CASSSRWEQFF
TRBV2	TRBJ2-5	TRBD1	CADRAGQGKETQYF
TRBV9	TRBJ1-4	TRBD1	CASSPQTGGLATNEKLFF
TRBV28	TRBJ1-5	.	CASSFSDSINQPQHF
TRBV10-3	TRBJ2-3	.	CAISERTRTDTQYF
TRBV5-5	TRBJ1-4	TRBD1	CASSSTGTAEKLFF
TRBV6-6	TRBJ2-7	TRBD1	CASSYMTGSYEQYF
TRBV4-3	TRBJ1-1	.	CASSQEGKRTEAFF
TRBV29-1	TRBJ2-5	TRBD2	CSVNSGNQETQYF
TRBV11-2	TRBJ1-2	.	CASSSNRQHRDGYTF
TRBV5-1	TRBJ1-1	.	CASSLGDTTRNTEAFF
TRBV5-8	TRBJ1-4	TRBD1	CASRRGQGARSEKLFF
TRBV2	TRBJ1-2	.	CASSEGGTNYGYTF
TRBV11-2	TRBJ1-5	.	CASSLGPPSSSNQPQHF
TRBV6-5	TRBJ1-5	.	CASSRRSSNQPQHF
TRBV6-6	TRBJ2-1	.	CASIKGLLGYNEQFF
TRBV7-9	TRBJ2-7	.	CASSLETLLGQYF
TRBV7-8	TRBJ2-3	TRBD1	CASSWGTGFADTQYF
TRBV27	TRBJ2-2	.	CASKDLAGTNTGELFF
TRBV2	TRBJ1-2	.	CASKRTETYGGTF
TRBV28	TRBJ1-3	.	CASSFLKGRNTIYF
TRBV6-5	TRBJ2-1	TRBD2	CASSYWAGGGNEQFF
TRBV5-1	TRBJ2-3	TRBD2	CASSGVAGLNTQYF
TRBV7-3	TRBJ1-5	.	CASSLTSNQPQHF
TRBV2	TRBJ2-3	TRBD2	CASSASGGTDTQYF
TRBV28	TRBJ2-5	TRBD2	CASIDSGRGQETQYF
TRBV10-3	TRBJ2-3	.	CAISDRVDSTDTQYF
TRBV7-2	TRBJ2-1	TRBD1	CASRNRQGSQNEQFF
TRBV5-1	TRBJ2-1	TRBD2	CASSPLSGRPDNEQFF
TRBV19	TRBJ1-3	.	CASTSGQLSGNTIYF
TRBV11-2	TRBJ2-5	TRBD2	CASRRTSGGEETQYF
TRBV5-4	TRBJ1-1	.	CASSARMGVGTEAFF
TRBV7-2	TRBJ2-7	TRBD1	CASKIGQGVGEQYF
TRBV10-1	TRBJ2-5	TRBD1	CASSKDRGDQETQYF
TRBV28	TRBJ2-7	TRBD2	CASSPPGLAGVQYF
TRBV2	TRBJ2-7	.	CASSVTLSYEQYF
TRBV5-4	TRBJ1-2	TRBD1	CASSSTYRGNYGYTF
TRBV7-6	TRBJ2-5	TRBD1	CASSWGTGQETQYF
TRBV7-2	TRBJ2-2	.	CASSFAGNTGELFF
TRBV6-1	TRBJ1-2	.	CASSQLLNYGYTF
TRBV5-1	TRBJ1-6	TRBD1	CASSLNRGSNSPLHF
TRBV4-1	TRBJ1-2	.	CASSPWGGSNYGYTF